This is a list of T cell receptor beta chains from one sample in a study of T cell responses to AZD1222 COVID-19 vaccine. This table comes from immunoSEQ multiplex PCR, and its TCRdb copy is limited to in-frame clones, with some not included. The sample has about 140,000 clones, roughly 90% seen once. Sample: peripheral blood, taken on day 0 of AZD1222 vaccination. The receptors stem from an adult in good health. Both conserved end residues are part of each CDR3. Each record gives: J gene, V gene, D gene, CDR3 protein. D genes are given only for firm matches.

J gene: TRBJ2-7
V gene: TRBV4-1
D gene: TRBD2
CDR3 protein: CASSYTRAGGPGEQYF

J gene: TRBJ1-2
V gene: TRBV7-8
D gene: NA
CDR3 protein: CASSLVQQLRGYTF

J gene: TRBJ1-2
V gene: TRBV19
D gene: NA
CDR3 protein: CASSNAGIGYTF

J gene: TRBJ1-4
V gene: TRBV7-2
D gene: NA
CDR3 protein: CASSLAGAGVTNEKLFF

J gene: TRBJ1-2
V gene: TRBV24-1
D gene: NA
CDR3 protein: CATSDARRDGYTF

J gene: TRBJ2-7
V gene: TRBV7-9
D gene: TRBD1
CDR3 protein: CASSAPGTAYYEQYF

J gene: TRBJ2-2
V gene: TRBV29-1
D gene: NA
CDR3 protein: CSVEEGRVGTGELFF

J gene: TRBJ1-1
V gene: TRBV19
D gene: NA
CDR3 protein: CASSILGLKDMNTEAFF

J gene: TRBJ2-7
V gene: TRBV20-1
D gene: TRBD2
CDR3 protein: CSASSSGVAYEQYF

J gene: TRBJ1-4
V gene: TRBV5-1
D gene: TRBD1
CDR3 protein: CASSLARGAYEKLFF

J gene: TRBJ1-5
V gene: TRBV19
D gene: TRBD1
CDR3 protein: CATSTGQGGNQPQHF

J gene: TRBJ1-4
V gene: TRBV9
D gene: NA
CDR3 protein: CASRREGPNEKLFF

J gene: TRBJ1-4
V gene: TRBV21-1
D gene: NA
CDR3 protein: CASTFRRQGGNEKLFF

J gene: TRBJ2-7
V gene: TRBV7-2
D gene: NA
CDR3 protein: CASSLGRASSTYEQYF

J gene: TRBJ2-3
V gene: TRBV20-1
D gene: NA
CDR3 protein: CSHGKVDTQYF

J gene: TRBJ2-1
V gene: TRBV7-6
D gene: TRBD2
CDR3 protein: CASSLSGGPDNEQFF

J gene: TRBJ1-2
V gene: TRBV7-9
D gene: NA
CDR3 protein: CASSVGAPEPTENYGYTF

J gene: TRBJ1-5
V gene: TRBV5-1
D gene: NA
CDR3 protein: CASSLWGITETNQPQHF

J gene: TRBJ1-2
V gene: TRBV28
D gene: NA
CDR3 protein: CASSNRFPGYYTF

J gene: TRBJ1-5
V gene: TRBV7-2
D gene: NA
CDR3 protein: CASSLEGGNQHF

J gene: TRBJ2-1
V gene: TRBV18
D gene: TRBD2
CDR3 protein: CASSSMAGTSPNEQFF

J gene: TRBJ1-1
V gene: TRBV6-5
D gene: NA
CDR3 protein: CASSYGSRMNTEAFF

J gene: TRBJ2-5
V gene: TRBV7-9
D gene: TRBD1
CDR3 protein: CASSFRQGPAETQYF

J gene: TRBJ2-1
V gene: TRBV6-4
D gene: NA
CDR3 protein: CASRGRGGGNEQFF

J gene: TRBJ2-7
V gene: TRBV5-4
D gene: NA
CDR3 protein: CATHYAGSSYEQYF

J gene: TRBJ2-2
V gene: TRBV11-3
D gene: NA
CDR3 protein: CASSFSPGYTGELFF

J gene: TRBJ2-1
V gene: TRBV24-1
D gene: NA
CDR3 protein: CATSDFSGRNEQFF

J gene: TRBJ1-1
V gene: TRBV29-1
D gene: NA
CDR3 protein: CSVSQGPNTEAFF

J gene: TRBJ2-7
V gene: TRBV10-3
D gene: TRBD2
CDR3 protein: CAIILAGVGYEQYF

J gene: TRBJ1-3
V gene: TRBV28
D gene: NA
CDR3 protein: CASSFGGGRGNTIYF

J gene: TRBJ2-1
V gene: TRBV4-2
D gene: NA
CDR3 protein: CASSPREADLFF

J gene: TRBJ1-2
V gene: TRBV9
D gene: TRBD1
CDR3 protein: CASSVGPGGSGGYTF

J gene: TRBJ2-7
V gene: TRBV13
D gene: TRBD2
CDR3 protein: CASSPMTSGGIEQYF

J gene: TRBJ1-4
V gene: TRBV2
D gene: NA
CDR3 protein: CASSEVQGRSEKLFF

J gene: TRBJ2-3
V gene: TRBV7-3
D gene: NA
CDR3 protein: CASSLTSDTQYF

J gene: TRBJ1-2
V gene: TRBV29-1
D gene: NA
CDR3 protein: CSVEESGYTF

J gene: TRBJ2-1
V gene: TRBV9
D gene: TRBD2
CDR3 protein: CASSSSGRPRSYNEQFF

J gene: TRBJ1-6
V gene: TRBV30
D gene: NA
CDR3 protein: CAWQGLGKSPLHF

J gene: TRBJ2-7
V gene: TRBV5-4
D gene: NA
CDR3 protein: CVRETYEQYF

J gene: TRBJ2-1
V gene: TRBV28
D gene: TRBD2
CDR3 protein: CASSFGFGTSGSNEQFF

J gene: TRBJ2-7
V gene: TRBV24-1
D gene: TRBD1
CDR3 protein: CATSLGTGGIYEQYF

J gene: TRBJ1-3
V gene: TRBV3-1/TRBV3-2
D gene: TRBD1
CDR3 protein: CASSLRMTGPGNTIYF

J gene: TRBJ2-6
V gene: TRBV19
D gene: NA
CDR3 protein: CASSIEPSFGGANVLTF

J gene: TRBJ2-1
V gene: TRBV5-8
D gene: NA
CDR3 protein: CASSLAGADYNEQFF

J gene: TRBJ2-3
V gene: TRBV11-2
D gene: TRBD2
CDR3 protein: CASSLEVGRSDTQYF

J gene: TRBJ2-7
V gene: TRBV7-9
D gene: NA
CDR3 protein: CASSPDSVPYEQYF

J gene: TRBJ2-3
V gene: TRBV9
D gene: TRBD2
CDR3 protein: CASSVVERGDTQYF

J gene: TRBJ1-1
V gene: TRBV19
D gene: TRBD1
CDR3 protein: CASIGTDLMNTEAFF

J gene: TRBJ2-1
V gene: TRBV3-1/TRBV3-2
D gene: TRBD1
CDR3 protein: CASSQVGQVYNEQFF

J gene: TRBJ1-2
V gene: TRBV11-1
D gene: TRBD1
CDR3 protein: CASSLMTGTPHGYTF

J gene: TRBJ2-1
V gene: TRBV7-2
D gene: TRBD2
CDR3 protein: CASSPFPTSGSFHEQFF

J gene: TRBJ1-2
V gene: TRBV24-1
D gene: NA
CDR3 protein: CATSDLRQNGYTF

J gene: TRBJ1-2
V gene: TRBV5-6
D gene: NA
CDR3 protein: CASSLGSAGDYGYTF

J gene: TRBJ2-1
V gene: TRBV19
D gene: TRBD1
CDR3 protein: CANRDSYYNEQFF